This T cell receptor (beta chain) was recovered during a study of T cells after yellow fever vaccination. Study-level background: Fractions low in cell number were prepared with SMART-Seq v4 Ultra Low Input.

This clonotype was seen a handful of times. Its target is unknown. Study-wide results and caveats: Some clonotypes were seen in both the CD4 and the CD8 compartments. These made up a small share and likely arose from convergent recombination.

5'RACE template switching produced TCR cDNA carrying a universal primer site and UMIs. TCRdb analysed the 5' RACE reads with MiXCR anew, one entry per CDR3 protein. Of 150,000 to 200,000 distinct CDR3 sequences detected, approximately 6.2% appear once; the ten largest clones hold 2.9%. With 1 base clipped from V and 5 bases from J, the junction kept 5 bases outside the gene matches. This CDR3 is 15 amino acids long. Germline CDR1 reads SGHTA; CDR2 reads FQGNSA. The chain joins TRBV7-2 to TRBJ2-1, with 7 nucleotides matching TRBD2. The sequenced sample was CD4+ T cells sorted from PBMCs, obtained on the day of the first yellow fever vaccination. This clonotype was sampled from a man between 18 and 35 years old who received the YFV17D yellow fever vaccine. CDR3 sequence reads: CASSLDGGNNNEQFF. CDR3 bases: TGTGCCAGCAGCTTAGACGGGGGGAATAACAATGAGCAGTTCTTC.